These T cell receptor beta chains were read from a single sample in a study of blood T cell repertoires in COVID-19. The protocol was immunoSEQ multiplex PCR, while the TCRdb copy is restricted to in-frame clones and leaves out a portion. The profile shows over 200,000 clones, approximately 86% of them singletons. Sample: peripheral blood. The receptors originated from a man aged 18 to 35 with active or convalescent COVID-19. The CDR3 runs from the conserved cysteine through the conserved F or W. Fields, in order: D gene, V gene, J gene, clone size, CDR3 DNA, CDR3 protein. The D gene is left open where the match is weak. Size is omitted from some rows. Given values are once, few, many or a class for expanded clones.

d_gene: TRBD1
v_gene: TRBV7-9
j_gene: TRBJ1-1
abundance: .
CDR3nt: TGTGCCAGCAGCTTAGGTTGGGACAGGGTTGAAGGGAACACTGAAGCTTTCTTT
CDR3aa: CASSLGWDRVEGNTEAFF

d_gene: .
v_gene: TRBV3-1/TRBV3-2
j_gene: TRBJ2-4
abundance: once
CDR3nt: TGTGCCAGCAGCCAAGCTAGTGAGGGAGACATTCAGTACTTC
CDR3aa: CASSQASEGDIQYF

d_gene: TRBD1
v_gene: TRBV5-1
j_gene: TRBJ1-1
abundance: .
CDR3nt: TGCGCCAGCAGCCCATGGACAGGGGGCACTGAAGCTTTCTTT
CDR3aa: CASSPWTGGTEAFF

d_gene: .
v_gene: TRBV19
j_gene: TRBJ2-1
abundance: .
CDR3nt: TGTGCCAGTAGTATAGTGGGCTTTCCTGAGCAGTTCTTC
CDR3aa: CASSIVGFPEQFF

d_gene: .
v_gene: TRBV19
j_gene: TRBJ2-2
abundance: .
CDR3nt: TGTGCCAGTAGTAGGAGGACCGTCATCGGGGAGCTGTTTTTT
CDR3aa: CASSRRTVIGELFF

d_gene: TRBD1
v_gene: TRBV29-1
j_gene: TRBJ1-2
abundance: .
CDR3nt: TGCAGCGTTGGCAGGACAGGGGGCGGGTATGGCTACACCTTC
CDR3aa: CSVGRTGGGYGYTF

d_gene: TRBD1
v_gene: TRBV5-1
j_gene: TRBJ1-5
abundance: .
CDR3nt: TGCGCCAGCAGTTCGGGACAGGGGGGAGATAGCAATCAGCCCCAGCATTTT
CDR3aa: CASSSGQGGDSNQPQHF

d_gene: TRBD2
v_gene: TRBV2
j_gene: TRBJ2-3
abundance: .
CDR3nt: TGTGCCAGCAGTGCAACCGGACTAGCGGGAGGCAGCCGTAGGACAGATACGCAGTATTTT
CDR3aa: CASSATGLAGGSRRTDTQYF

d_gene: TRBD1
v_gene: TRBV27
j_gene: TRBJ1-5
abundance: .
CDR3nt: TGTGCCAGCAGCAATGGACAGGGTGGAAACAATCAGCCCCAGCATTTT
CDR3aa: CASSNGQGGNNQPQHF

d_gene: .
v_gene: TRBV7-2
j_gene: TRBJ2-7
abundance: few
CDR3nt: TGTGCCAGCAGCTTAACCCCTAGTGGGTCCTACGAGCAGTACTTC
CDR3aa: CASSLTPSGSYEQYF

d_gene: TRBD2
v_gene: TRBV2
j_gene: TRBJ2-7
abundance: once
CDR3nt: TGTGCCAGCAGTGATCTAGCGGGAGCATCCGAGCAGTACTTC
CDR3aa: CASSDLAGASEQYF

d_gene: .
v_gene: TRBV27
j_gene: TRBJ1-5
abundance: .
CDR3nt: TGTGCCAGCAGTCTTGGGGGCGCCCCCCAGCCCCAGCATTTT
CDR3aa: CASSLGGAPQPQHF

d_gene: TRBD1
v_gene: TRBV5-8
j_gene: TRBJ1-6
abundance: few
CDR3nt: TGTGCCAGCAGCCCGGGGACAGCAAATTCACCCCTCCACTTT
CDR3aa: CASSPGTANSPLHF

d_gene: .
v_gene: TRBV30
j_gene: TRBJ1-5
abundance: .
CDR3nt: TGTGCCTGGAGTGGTAGGGCCGGGGGGAGCAATCAGCCCCAGCATTTT
CDR3aa: CAWSGRAGGSNQPQHF

d_gene: .
v_gene: TRBV27
j_gene: TRBJ2-1
abundance: once
CDR3nt: TGTGCCAGCTCCATCCGGGACTTAAACAATGAGCAGTTCTTC
CDR3aa: CASSIRDLNNEQFF

d_gene: .
v_gene: TRBV30
j_gene: TRBJ2-5
abundance: .
CDR3nt: TGTGCCTGGAGGGGGGCTTTACAAGAGACCCAGTACTTC
CDR3aa: CAWRGALQETQYF

d_gene: .
v_gene: TRBV2
j_gene: TRBJ1-3
abundance: .
CDR3nt: TGTGCCAGCAGTGGTGGACTCTCTGGAAACACCATATATTTT
CDR3aa: CASSGGLSGNTIYF

d_gene: .
v_gene: TRBV19
j_gene: TRBJ1-3
abundance: .
CDR3nt: TGTGCCAGTAGTCCGAGCTGGACAGCGGGAAACACCATATATTTT
CDR3aa: CASSPSWTAGNTIYF

d_gene: TRBD1
v_gene: TRBV24-1
j_gene: TRBJ2-7
abundance: .
CDR3nt: TGTGCCACCAGTGATCCCAGGGGGTCAGACGAGCAGTACTTC
CDR3aa: CATSDPRGSDEQYF

d_gene: .
v_gene: TRBV29-1
j_gene: TRBJ1-4
abundance: .
CDR3nt: TGCAGCGTTGGAGGTGAAAAACTGTTTTTT
CDR3aa: CSVGGEKLFF

d_gene: .
v_gene: TRBV18
j_gene: TRBJ1-1
abundance: .
CDR3nt: TGTGCCAGCTCACCGTTGACGGGTATCGCTGAAGCTTTCTTT
CDR3aa: CASSPLTGIAEAFF

d_gene: .
v_gene: TRBV21-1
j_gene: TRBJ2-1
abundance: .
CDR3nt: TGTGCCAGCAGCAAAACTGAGCAGGGACAGGGGTCTGGTGAGCAGTTCTTC
CDR3aa: CASSKTEQGQGSGEQFF

d_gene: TRBD1
v_gene: TRBV19
j_gene: TRBJ1-1
abundance: .
CDR3nt: TGTGCCAGTAGCCCCGGGACAGCGGTAACTGAAGCTTTCTTT
CDR3aa: CASSPGTAVTEAFF

d_gene: TRBD2
v_gene: TRBV6-7
j_gene: TRBJ2-4
abundance: .
CDR3nt: TGTGCCAGCAGTCCCTGCGGGGGAACCAGGGACATTCAGTACTTC
CDR3aa: CASSPCGGTRDIQYF

d_gene: .
v_gene: TRBV10-3
j_gene: TRBJ2-5
abundance: .
CDR3nt: TGTGCCATCAGTGAGCCCCGCGAAACCCAGTACTTC
CDR3aa: CAISEPRETQYF

d_gene: .
v_gene: TRBV30
j_gene: TRBJ1-4
abundance: few
CDR3nt: TGTGCCTGGAGTGTCCAGGGGAACCTTGAAAAACTGTTTTTT
CDR3aa: CAWSVQGNLEKLFF

d_gene: TRBD1
v_gene: TRBV6-5
j_gene: TRBJ2-3
abundance: once
CDR3nt: TGTGCCAGCAGTCGGCGACAGGGGGGCGCAGATACGCAGTATTTT
CDR3aa: CASSRRQGGADTQYF

d_gene: TRBD2
v_gene: TRBV7-8
j_gene: TRBJ2-2
abundance: .
CDR3nt: TGTGCCAGCAGCTTTCCTAGCGGGGGCAAGACCGGGGAGCTGTTTTTT
CDR3aa: CASSFPSGGKTGELFF

d_gene: .
v_gene: TRBV5-8
j_gene: TRBJ2-1
abundance: .
CDR3nt: TGTGCCAGCAGCTTGGGAGTTAGCGGATTATCCTACAATGAGCAGTTCTTC
CDR3aa: CASSLGVSGLSYNEQFF

d_gene: .
v_gene: TRBV11-1
j_gene: TRBJ2-2
abundance: .
CDR3nt: TGTGCCAGCAGTCTCCGTCCAGGACAGCAGACCGGGGAGCTGTTTTTT
CDR3aa: CASSLRPGQQTGELFF

d_gene: .
v_gene: TRBV5-1
j_gene: TRBJ2-3
abundance: .
CDR3nt: TGCGCCAGCAGCTGGAGCAGATCCACAGATACGCAGTATTTT
CDR3aa: CASSWSRSTDTQYF

d_gene: TRBD1
v_gene: TRBV28
j_gene: TRBJ2-5
abundance: .
CDR3nt: TGTGCCAGCAGAATAGGGACAGTAGAGACCCAGTACTTC
CDR3aa: CASRIGTVETQYF

d_gene: TRBD1
v_gene: TRBV3-1/TRBV3-2
j_gene: TRBJ2-7
abundance: .
CDR3nt: TGTGCCAGCAGCCTCGGAGGACAGGGGGCCTACGAGCAGTACTTC
CDR3aa: CASSLGGQGAYEQYF

d_gene: .
v_gene: TRBV2
j_gene: TRBJ2-7
abundance: once
CDR3nt: TGTGCCAGCAGTGAGCAGGGGCGGCAGTACTTC
CDR3aa: CASSEQGRQYF

d_gene: .
v_gene: TRBV28
j_gene: TRBJ1-4
abundance: .
CDR3nt: TGTGCCAGCAGTCGGGCAGGGCAAAGCGAAAAACTGTTTTTT
CDR3aa: CASSRAGQSEKLFF

d_gene: TRBD2
v_gene: TRBV7-9
j_gene: TRBJ2-1
abundance: .
CDR3nt: TGTGCCAACGAGCGGGAGGGCCAATCCTACAATGAGCAGTTCTTC
CDR3aa: CANEREGQSYNEQFF